This entry describes one TCR beta chain. Sequencing used immunoSEQ multiplex PCR; TCRdb keeps in-frame clones, though not all of them. The sample includes around 80,000 clones, roughly 94% of them seen just once. V was cut by 1 base and J by 1 base, with 10 bases left in between. Per germline, CDR1 MDHEN and CDR2 SYDVKM. The CDR3 is 15 residues long. This record comes from a study of technical replicates of blood from several donors. The sequence was collected from a human donor in good health. The V and J genes are TRBV28 and TRBJ1-1; no firm D call. The sample consisted of T cells isolated from PBMCs. In nucleotides, the CDR3 is TGTGCCAGCAGTTTATATAGCCTTCCGAACACTGAAGCTTTCTTT. The encoded protein is CASSLYSLPNTEAFF.